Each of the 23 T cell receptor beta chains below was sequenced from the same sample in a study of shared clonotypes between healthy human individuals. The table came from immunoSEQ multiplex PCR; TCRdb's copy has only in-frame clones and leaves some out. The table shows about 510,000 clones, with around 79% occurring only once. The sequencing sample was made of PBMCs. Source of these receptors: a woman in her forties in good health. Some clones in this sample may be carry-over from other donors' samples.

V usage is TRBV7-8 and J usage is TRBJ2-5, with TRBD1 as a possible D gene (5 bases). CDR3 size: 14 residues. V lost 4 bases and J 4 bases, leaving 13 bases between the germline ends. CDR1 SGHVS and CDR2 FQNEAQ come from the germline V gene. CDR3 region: CASSSSTVGETQYF. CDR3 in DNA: TGTGCCAGCAGCTCTTCGACAGTGGGAGAGACCCAGTACTTC.

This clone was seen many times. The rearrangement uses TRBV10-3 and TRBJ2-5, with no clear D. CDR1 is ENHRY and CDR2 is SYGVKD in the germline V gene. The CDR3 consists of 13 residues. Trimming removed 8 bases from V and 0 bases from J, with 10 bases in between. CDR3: CAILEGNQETQYF. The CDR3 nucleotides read TGTGCCATCCTAGAAGGCAACCAAGAGACCCAGTACTTC.

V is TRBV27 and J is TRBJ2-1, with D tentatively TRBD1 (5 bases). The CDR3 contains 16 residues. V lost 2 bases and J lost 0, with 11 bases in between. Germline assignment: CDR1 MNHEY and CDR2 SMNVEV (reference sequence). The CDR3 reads CASSLLDSASYNEQFF. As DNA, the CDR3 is TGTGCCAGCAGTTTACTAGACAGCGCCTCCTACAATGAGCAGTTCTTC.

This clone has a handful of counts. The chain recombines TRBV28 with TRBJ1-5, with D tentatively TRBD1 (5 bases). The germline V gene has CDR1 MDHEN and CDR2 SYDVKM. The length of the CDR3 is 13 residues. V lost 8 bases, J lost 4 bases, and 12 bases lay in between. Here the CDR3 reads CASDQGTNQPQHF. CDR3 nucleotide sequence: TGTGCCAGCGACCAGGGTACGAATCAGCCCCAGCATTTT.

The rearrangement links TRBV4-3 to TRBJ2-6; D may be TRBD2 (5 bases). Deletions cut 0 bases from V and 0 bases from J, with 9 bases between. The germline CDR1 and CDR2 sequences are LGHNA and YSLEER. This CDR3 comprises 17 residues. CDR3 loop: CASSQELGSSGANVLTF. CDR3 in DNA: TGCGCCAGCAGCCAAGAGCTGGGGAGCTCTGGGGCCAACGTCCTGACTTTC.

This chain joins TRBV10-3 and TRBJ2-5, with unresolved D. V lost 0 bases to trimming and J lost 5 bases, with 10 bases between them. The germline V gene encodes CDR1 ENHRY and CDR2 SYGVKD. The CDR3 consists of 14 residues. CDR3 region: CAISESGSWETQYF. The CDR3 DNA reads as TGTGCCATCAGTGAGTCAGGGTCTTGGGAGACCCAGTACTTC.

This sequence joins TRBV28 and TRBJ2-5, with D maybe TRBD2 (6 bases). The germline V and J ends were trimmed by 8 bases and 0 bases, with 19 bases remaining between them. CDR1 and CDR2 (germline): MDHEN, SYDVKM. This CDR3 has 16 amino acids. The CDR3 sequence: CASRKGRRVDQETQYF. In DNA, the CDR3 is TGTGCCAGCCGCAAAGGGAGGCGGGTGGACCAAGAGACCCAGTACTTC.

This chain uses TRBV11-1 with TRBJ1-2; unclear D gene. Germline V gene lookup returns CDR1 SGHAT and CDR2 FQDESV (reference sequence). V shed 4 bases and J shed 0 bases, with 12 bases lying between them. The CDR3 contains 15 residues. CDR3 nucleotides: TGTGCCAGCAGCTCGGACTTTACAGCTAACTATGGCTACACCTTC. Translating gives CASSSDFTANYGYTF.

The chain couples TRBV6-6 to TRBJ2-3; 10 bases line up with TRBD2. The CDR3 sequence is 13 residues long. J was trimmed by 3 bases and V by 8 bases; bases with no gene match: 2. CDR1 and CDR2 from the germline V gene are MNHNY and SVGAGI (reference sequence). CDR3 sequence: CASRLAGTDTQYF. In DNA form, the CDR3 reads TGTGCCAGCCGACTAGCGGGTACAGATACGCAGTATTTT.

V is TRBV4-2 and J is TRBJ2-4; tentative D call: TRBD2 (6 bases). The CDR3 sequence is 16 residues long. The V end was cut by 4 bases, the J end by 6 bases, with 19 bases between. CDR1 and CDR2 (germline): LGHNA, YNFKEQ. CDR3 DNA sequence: TGTGCCAGCAGCCTCCATCCCGGAGGGTGGCCAAACATTCAGTACTTC. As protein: CASSLHPGGWPNIQYF.

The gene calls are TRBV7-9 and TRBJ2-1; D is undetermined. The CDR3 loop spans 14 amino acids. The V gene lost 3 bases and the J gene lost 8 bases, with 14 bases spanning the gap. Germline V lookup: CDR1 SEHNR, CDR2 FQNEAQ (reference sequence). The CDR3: CASSFSVDFDEQFF. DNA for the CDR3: TGTGCCAGCAGCTTCTCGGTAGATTTCGATGAGCAGTTCTTC.

CDR3 protein: CASSEFETSGSTDTQYF. CDR3 nucleotide sequence: TGCGCCAGCAGTGAGTTCGAGACTAGCGGGAGCACAGATACGCAGTATTTT. This chain links TRBV10-1 with TRBJ2-3, with TRBD2 matching 10 bases. This CDR3 contains 17 residues. With V trimmed by 1 base and J by 0 bases, 4 bases remained unmatched. The germline V gene encodes CDR1 WNHNN and CDR2 SYGVQD (reference sequence).

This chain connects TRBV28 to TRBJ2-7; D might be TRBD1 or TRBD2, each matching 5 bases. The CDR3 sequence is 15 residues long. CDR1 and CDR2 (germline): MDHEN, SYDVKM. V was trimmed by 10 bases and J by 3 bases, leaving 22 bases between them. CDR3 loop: CATSKRGASFYEQYF. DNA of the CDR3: TGTGCCACCTCAAAACGTGGGGCTAGCTTCTACGAGCAGTACTTC.

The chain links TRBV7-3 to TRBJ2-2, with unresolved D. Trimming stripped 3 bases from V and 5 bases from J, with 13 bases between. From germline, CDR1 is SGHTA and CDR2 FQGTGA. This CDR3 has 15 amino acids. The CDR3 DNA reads TGTGCCAGCAGCTTGGAGCGTTCTGGGACCGGGGAGCTGTTTTTT. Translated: CASSLERSGTGELFF.

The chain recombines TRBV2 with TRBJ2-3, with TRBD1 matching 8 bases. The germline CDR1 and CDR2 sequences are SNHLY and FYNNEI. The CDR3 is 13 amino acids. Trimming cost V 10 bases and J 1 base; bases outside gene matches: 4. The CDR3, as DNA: TGTGCCATGAAGACAGGGGGCACAGATACGCAGTATTTT. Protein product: CAMKTGGTDTQYF. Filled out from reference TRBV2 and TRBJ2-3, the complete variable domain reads EPEVTQTPSHQVTQMGQEVILRCVPISNHLYFYWYRQILGQKVEFLVSFYNNEISEKSEIFDDQFSVERPDGSNFTLKIRSTKLEDSAMYFCAMKTGGTDTQYFGPGTRLTVL.

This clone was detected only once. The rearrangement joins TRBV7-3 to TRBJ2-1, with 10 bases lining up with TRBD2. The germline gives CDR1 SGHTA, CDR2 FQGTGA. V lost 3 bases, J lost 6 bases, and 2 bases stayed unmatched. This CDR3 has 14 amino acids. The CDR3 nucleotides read TGTGCCAGCAGCTTTAGCGGGAGGCTCAATGAGCAGTTCTTC. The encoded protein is CASSFSGRLNEQFF.

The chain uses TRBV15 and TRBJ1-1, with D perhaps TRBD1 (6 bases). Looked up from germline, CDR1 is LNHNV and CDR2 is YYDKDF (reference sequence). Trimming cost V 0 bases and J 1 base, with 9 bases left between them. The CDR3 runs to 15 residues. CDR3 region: CATSREGDTNTEAFF. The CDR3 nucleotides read TGTGCCACCAGCAGAGAAGGGGACACGAACACTGAAGCTTTCTTT.

The CDR3 reads CASSLAKGYEQYF. Written as DNA, the CDR3 is TGCGCCAGCAGCTTGGCCAAGGGATACGAGCAGTACTTC. This chain links TRBV5-1 with TRBJ2-7, with unresolved D. Germline assignment: CDR1 SGHRS and CDR2 YFSETQ. The CDR3 is made up of 13 amino acids. Between the trimmed V and J ends, which lost 0 bases and 4 bases, there was a span of 8 bases.

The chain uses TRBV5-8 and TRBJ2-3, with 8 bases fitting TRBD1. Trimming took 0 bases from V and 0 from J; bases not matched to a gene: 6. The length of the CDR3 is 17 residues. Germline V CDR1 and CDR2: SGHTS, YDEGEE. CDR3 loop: CASSLGITGGSTDTQYF. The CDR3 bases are TGTGCCAGCAGCTTGGGGATAACAGGGGGGAGCACAGATACGCAGTATTTT.

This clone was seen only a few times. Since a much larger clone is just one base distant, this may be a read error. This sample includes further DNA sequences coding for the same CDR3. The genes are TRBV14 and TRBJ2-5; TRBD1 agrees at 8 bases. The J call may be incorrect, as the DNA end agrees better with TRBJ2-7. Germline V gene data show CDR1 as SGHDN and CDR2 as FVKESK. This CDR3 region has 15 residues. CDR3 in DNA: TGTGCCAGCAGCCTAGACAGGGGAAGCTCCTACGAGCAGTACTTC. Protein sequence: CASSLDRGSSYEQYF.

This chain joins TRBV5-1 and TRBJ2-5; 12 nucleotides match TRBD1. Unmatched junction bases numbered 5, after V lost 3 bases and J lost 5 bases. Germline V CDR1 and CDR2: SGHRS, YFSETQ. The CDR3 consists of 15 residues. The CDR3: CASSSGTGGTETQYF. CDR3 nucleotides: TGCGCCAGCAGCTCAGGGACAGGGGGCACGGAGACCCAGTACTTC.

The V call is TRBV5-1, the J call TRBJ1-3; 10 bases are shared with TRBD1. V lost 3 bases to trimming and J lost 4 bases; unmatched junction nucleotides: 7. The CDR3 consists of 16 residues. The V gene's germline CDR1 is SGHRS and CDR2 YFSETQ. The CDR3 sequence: CASSSQDRGRGNTIYF. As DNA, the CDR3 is TGCGCCAGCAGCTCACAAGACAGGGGGCGAGGAAACACCATATATTTT.

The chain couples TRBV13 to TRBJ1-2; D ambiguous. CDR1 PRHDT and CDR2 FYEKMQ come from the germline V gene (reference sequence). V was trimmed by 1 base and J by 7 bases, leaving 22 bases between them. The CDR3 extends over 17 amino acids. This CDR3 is CASSLVFVSGSPGGYTF. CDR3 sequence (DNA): TGTGCCAGCAGCTTAGTGTTTGTTTCGGGCAGCCCCGGTGGCTACACCTTC.